The source of this T cell receptor (beta chain) is a study of spatial heterogeneity in lung cancer. J was trimmed by 4 bases and V by 10 bases; bases with no gene match: 8. CDR1 is ENHRY and CDR2 is SYGVKD in the germline V gene. The CDR3 is made up of 14 amino acids. TCR cDNA molecules were tagged individually, and each one carried a unique molecular identifier. TCRdb re-called the 5' RACE reads through MiXCR, storing one row per CDR3 protein. The sample lists about 6,100 distinct CDR3 sequences; approximately 13% were seen once. Time point described: sample taken at primary tumor resection. The input material, whole RNA from tumor, nontumor lung or frozen PBMC, was sequenced unsorted. The donor population consisted of some 67 patients with untreated, early-stage non-small cell lung cancer. This clonotype was seen repeatedly, ten times or more.

The clonotype originates from a male donor with early-stage non-small cell lung cancer. Material: normal lung tissue next to the tumor, obtained at surgery. The J gene is TRBJ2-3, the V gene TRBV10-3; 10 positions match TRBD1. In DNA form, the CDR3 reads TGTGCCAGCGAACCGACAGGGGGCGCAGATACGCAGTATTTT. Its protein is CASEPTGGADTQYF.